Each of the 32 T cell receptor beta chains below was sequenced from the same sample in a study of PD-L1 blockade in urothelial cancer. Measured with immunoSEQ multiplex PCR; TCRdb has only the in-frame clones, and not every one. The table has some 110,000 clones, approximately 90% seen once. Described time point: peripheral blood 6 weeks after treatment start. This specimen was PBMCs, taken around atezolizumab (anti-PD-L1) treatment. These receptors came from a man in his fifties or sixties with urothelial cancer.

The chain couples TRBV30 to TRBJ2-5, with a weak D call TRBD1 (6 bases). The V end was cut by 3 bases, the J end by 6 bases, with 20 bases between. CDR1 is GTSNPN, CDR2 SVGIG, per germline (reference sequence). CDR3 length equals 15 residues. The DNA of the CDR3 is TGTGCCTGGAGCGCCCTCAGGGGTCGAGGTCAGACCCAGTACTTC. Translated, it gives CAWSALRGRGQTQYF.

In DNA, the CDR3 is TGTGCCAGCTCACCAGAGGCAGGGAGGCGCGAGCAGTACTTC. Protein product: CASSPEAGRREQYF. This chain uses TRBV18 with TRBJ2-7, with D possibly being TRBD2 (6 bases). The length of the CDR3 is 14 residues. V was clipped by 2 bases and J by 6 bases, with 14 bases between them. CDR1 and CDR2 from the germline V gene are KGHSH and LQKENI.

The J gene is TRBJ2-5, the V gene TRBV4-3; D not resolved. The CDR3 runs 13 residues. Germline-derived CDR1 and CDR2 are LGHNA and YSLEER. Between the trimmed V and J ends, which lost 0 bases and 7 bases, there was a span of 9 bases. The CDR3 protein is CASSQDFLGTQYF. As DNA, the CDR3 is TGCGCCAGCAGCCAAGATTTTCTAGGGACCCAGTACTTC.

This sequence joins TRBV7-8 and TRBJ2-7; 11 positions agree with TRBD1. V dropped 2 bases and J dropped 4; count of bases not matched to a gene: 4. Germline assignment: CDR1 SGHVS and CDR2 FQNEAQ. CDR3 size: 15 residues. The CDR3 is CASSLSGQGAYEQYF. The CDR3 DNA reads as TGTGCCAGCAGCTTATCAGGACAGGGGGCTTACGAGCAGTACTTC.

The V gene is TRBV5-6, the J gene TRBJ2-3, with D possibly being TRBD2 (6 bases). Germline-derived CDR1 and CDR2 are SGHDT and YYEEEE. Trimming pared 3 bases from V and 2 bases from J, leaving 10 bases between. The length of the CDR3 is 14 residues. The DNA of the CDR3 is TGTGCCAGCAGCTCGGGACTCCTCACAGATACGCAGTATTTT. Its protein is CASSSGLLTDTQYF.

The table lists this clone with a count of one. The V gene is TRBV6-1, the J gene TRBJ1-5, with 7 bases fitting TRBD1. The CDR3 has 15 residues. The ends lost 7 bases at V and 0 bases at J; junction bases unmatched: 6. In germline, CDR1 is MNHNS, CDR2 SASEGT. DNA of the CDR3: TGTGCCAGCATGGGACAGCCGAATAGCAATCAGCCCCAGCATTTT. This codes for CASMGQPNSNQPQHF.

The chain recombines TRBV6-5 with TRBJ2-5; D remains ambiguous. The CDR3 length is 13 residues. Germline V gene data show CDR1 as MNHEY and CDR2 as SVGAGI. Trimming stripped 2 bases from V and 4 bases from J, with 8 bases between. The CDR3 coding sequence is TGTGCCAGCAGTTACGCGGCCGTAGAGACCCAGTACTTC. This translates into CASSYAAVETQYF.

The chain links TRBV7-9 to TRBJ2-5; TRBD2 agrees at 12 bases. This CDR3 spans 17 amino acids. Germline V gives CDR1 SEHNR, CDR2 FQNEAQ (reference sequence). Losses at the gene ends were 2 bases for V and 2 bases for J; bases not matched to a gene: 6. For the CDR3, the DNA is TGTGCCAGCAGCTTATGGCTAGCGGGGGGGGATCAAGAGACCCAGTACTTC. Translation: CASSLWLAGGDQETQYF.

The chain recombines TRBV11-2 with TRBJ2-5, with 9 bases aligning to TRBD1. The junction had 8 bases not matched to a gene; V was cut back by 8 bases and J by 4 bases. CDR1 is SGHAT and CDR2 is FQNNGV in the germline V gene. CDR3 length: 14 residues. The CDR3 region is CASQLDRGGETQYF. DNA of the CDR3: TGTGCCAGCCAACTGGACAGGGGAGGAGAGACCCAGTACTTC.

This chain connects TRBV27 to TRBJ2-5; maybe TRBD1 (5 bases). Germline lookup yields CDR1 MNHEY and CDR2 SMNVEV (reference sequence). The length of the CDR3 is 15 residues. V was cut by 3 bases and J by 3 bases, with 14 bases left in between. The CDR3 region is CASSLWGEPKETQYF. DNA of the CDR3: TGTGCCAGCAGTTTGTGGGGCGAGCCGAAAGAGACCCAGTACTTC.

The V and J genes are TRBV18 and TRBJ2-5; TRBD2 matches 15 bases. Germline V gene sequence: CDR1 KGHSH, CDR2 LQKENI. V lost 3 bases, J lost 2 bases, and 4 bases stayed unmatched. This CDR3 comprises 17 residues. The CDR3 bases are TGTGCCAGCTCACCGGGACTAGCGGGAGGAACACAAGAGACCCAGTACTTC. This sequence encodes CASSPGLAGGTQETQYF.

The chain employs TRBV19 and TRBJ1-1, with 10 bases that match TRBD1. V trimming: 6 bases; J trimming: 0 bases; junction bases outside the gene matches: 4. CDR1 and CDR2 from the germline V gene are LNHDA and SQIVND (reference sequence). The CDR3 loop spans 15 amino acids. As DNA, the CDR3 is TGTGCCAGTAGATACGGGACAGGGGTGAACACTGAAGCTTTCTTT. Its translation is CASRYGTGVNTEAFF.

The chain joins TRBV9 to TRBJ1-6; possibly TRBD1 for D (5 bases). CDR3 length: 15 residues. With 0 bases removed from V and 3 bases from J, the gap between germline ends came to 7 bases. Germline V gives CDR1 SGDLS, CDR2 YYNGEE. The CDR3 loop is CASSVGQGYNSPLHF. The DNA for the CDR3 is TGTGCCAGCAGCGTAGGGCAGGGCTATAATTCACCCCTCCACTTT.

The rearrangement joins TRBV6-5 to TRBJ1-2; 7 nucleotides line up with TRBD1. Germline lookup yields CDR1 MNHEY and CDR2 SVGAGI. V lost 6 bases, J lost 8 bases, and 15 bases stayed unmatched. The CDR3 has 15 amino acids. CDR3 bases: TGTGCCAGCAGCCAGAACAGGGGCCACTCTGGCGGCTACACCTTC. Encoded protein: CASSQNRGHSGGYTF.

The chain has TRBV6-5 and TRBJ1-2; 7 bases match TRBD1. The CDR3 is made up of 13 amino acids. Germline CDR1 is MNHEY and CDR2 is SVGAGI. Losses at the gene ends were 0 bases for V and 10 bases for J; bases not matched to a gene: 5. The CDR3 is CASSYSQGGDYTF. CDR3 bases: TGTGCCAGCAGTTACTCTCAGGGGGGAGACTACACCTTC.

As regards this clone: Mismatch with germline at one junction end may stem from a read error. The chain employs TRBV19 and TRBJ2-2; no definite D call. CDR3 size: 14 residues. The germline gives CDR1 LNHDA, CDR2 SQIVND (reference sequence). The CDR3 nucleotides read TGTGCCAGTAGTTTAGAGGCAGGCTCCGGGGAGCTGTTTTTT. Encoded protein: CASSLEAGSGELFF. Combining the CDR3 with reference TRBV19 and TRBJ2-2 gives the whole variable domain DGGITQSPKYLFRKEGQNVTLSCEQNLNHDAMYWYRQDPGQGLRLIYYSQIVNDFQKGDIAEGYSVSREKKESFPLTVTSAQKNPTAFYLCASSLEAGSGELFFGEGSRLTVL.

The chain recombines TRBV15 with TRBJ2-5, with TRBD2 identical over 10 bases. The CDR3 covers 15 residues. Looked up from germline, CDR1 is LNHNV and CDR2 is YYDKDF (reference sequence). The trim removed 1 base at V and 2 bases at J, leaving 1 base unmatched. The CDR3 coding sequence is TGTGCCACCAGCAGAGGTAGCGGGGGGCAAGAGACCCAGTACTTC. As protein: CATSRGSGGQETQYF. Using reference TRBV15 and TRBJ2-5 for the parts outside the CDR3, the full variable domain is DAMVIQNPRYQVTQFGKPVTLSCSQTLNHNVMYWYQQKSSQAPKLLFHYYDKDFNNEADTPDNFQSRRPNTSFCFLDIRSPGLGDTAMYLCATSRGSGGQETQYFGPGTRLLVL.

V is TRBV5-1 and J is TRBJ2-3; D gene uncertain. V lost 2 bases, J lost 3 bases, and 19 bases lay in between. CDR3 length equals 17 residues. Germline V CDR1 and CDR2: SGHRS, YFSETQ. The CDR3 region has the DNA TGCGCCAGCAGCTTAAGGTTAGAGGCCTTTGTGACAGATACGCAGTATTTT. This encodes CASSLRLEAFVTDTQYF.

The chain joins TRBV30 to TRBJ2-2, with D unresolved. The CDR3 spans 13 residues. Germline V gene data show CDR1 as GTSNPN and CDR2 as SVGIG (reference sequence). Trimming took off 3 bases at V and 1 base at J, with 6 bases between the two ends. This CDR3 reads CAWSPGNTGELFF. DNA for the CDR3: TGTGCCTGGAGCCCGGGGAACACCGGGGAGCTGTTTTTT.

The chain carries TRBV2 and TRBJ2-3; D may be TRBD1 (5 bases). CDR3 length equals 14 residues. V was trimmed by 3 bases and J by 3 bases, leaving 10 bases between them. Germline assignment: CDR1 SNHLY and CDR2 FYNNEI. CDR3 bases: TGTGCCAGCAGTGACCAGGGTTATACAGATACGCAGTATTTT. Its translation is CASSDQGYTDTQYF.

V usage is TRBV5-4 and J usage is TRBJ2-6; D gene uncertain. Trimming cost V 4 bases and J 0 bases, with 11 bases left between them. This CDR3 comprises 16 residues. Germline V gene lookup returns CDR1 SGHNT and CDR2 YYREEE (reference sequence). The CDR3 sequence is CASSASSSSGANVLTF. DNA for the CDR3: TGTGCCAGCAGCGCGTCTTCAAGCTCTGGGGCCAACGTCCTGACTTTC.

The chain couples TRBV28 to TRBJ2-3; 9 bases are a match to TRBD1. V was clipped by 3 bases and J by 4 bases; unmatched bases: 5. CDR1 is MDHEN, CDR2 SYDVKM, per germline. The CDR3 sequence is 15 residues long. CDR3 nucleotides: TGTGCCAGCAGTTTGGGCGGACAGGGGCCAGATACGCAGTATTTT. Its translation: CASSLGGQGPDTQYF.

This chain uses TRBV30 with TRBJ2-5; no clear D. Trimming took off 2 bases at V and 7 bases at J, with 8 bases between the two ends. Germline CDR1 is GTSNPN and CDR2 is SVGIG (reference sequence). CDR3 length: 11 amino acids. The DNA of the CDR3 is TGTGCCTGGAGTCTCGTCGGGACCCAGTACTTC. Amino acid sequence: CAWSLVGTQYF.

The V gene is TRBV5-1, the J gene TRBJ1-2, with 9 nucleotides matching TRBD1. The CDR3 spans 15 residues. V shed 4 bases and J 2 bases; nucleotides not matched to a gene: 6. CDR1 and CDR2 (germline): SGHRS, YFSETQ. CDR3 amino acids: CASSPQQGANYGYTF. In DNA form, the CDR3 reads TGCGCCAGCAGCCCCCAACAGGGGGCGAACTATGGCTACACCTTC.

The rearrangement links TRBV5-4 to TRBJ2-1; the match to TRBD2 covers 15 bases. Germline CDR1 SGHNT, CDR2 YYREEE (reference sequence). Trimming took 2 bases from V and 1 from J; bases not matched to a gene: 1. This CDR3 has 17 residues. The CDR3 nucleotides are TGTGCCAGCAGCTTTGGGACTAGCGGGGGGTCCTACAATGAGCAGTTCTTC. This encodes CASSFGTSGGSYNEQFF.

The rearrangement links TRBV6-6 to TRBJ1-5; D is perhaps TRBD1 (6 bases). The germline V gene has CDR1 MNHNY and CDR2 SVGAGI (reference sequence). The ends were cut back, 7 bases at V and 2 bases at J, with 12 bases in the middle. The CDR3 has 14 residues. The CDR3 here is CASKGRQGNQPQHF. Written as DNA, the CDR3 is TGTGCCAGCAAAGGGCGACAGGGCAATCAGCCCCAGCATTTT.

V gene TRBV4-1 combines with J gene TRBJ2-5, with D perhaps TRBD2 (7 bases). CDR1 MGHRA and CDR2 YSYEKL come from the germline V gene. Trimming removed 3 bases at V and 2 bases at J, with 13 bases between. The CDR3 is 15 residues long. CDR3 sequence reads: CASSHRRGGQETQYF. Here the CDR3 DNA reads TGCGCCAGCAGCCATCGGAGGGGGGGACAAGAGACCCAGTACTTC.

V gene TRBV7-2 combines with J gene TRBJ2-3, with 16 bases identical to TRBD2. V shed 5 bases, J shed 7 bases, and the junction held 15 bases outside the gene matches. The CDR3 is 19 amino acids. Germline lookup yields CDR1 SGHTA and CDR2 FQGNSA. The CDR3 DNA reads as TGTGCCAGCAGCCCCAATAGCCGGGGACTAGCGGGGGGGCGGTATACGCAGTATTTT. Translation gives CASSPNSRGLAGGRYTQYF.

The count of this clone is one. The chain employs TRBV7-3 and TRBJ2-5, with 8 nucleotides matching TRBD2. Trimming removed 4 bases from V and 4 bases from J; junction bases left unmatched: 2. The germline CDR1 and CDR2 sequences are SGHTA and FQGTGA. The CDR3 extends over 13 amino acids. As DNA, the CDR3 is TGTGCCAGCAGCTCGGGGGGGCGAGAGACCCAGTACTTC. Translating gives CASSSGGRETQYF. The full variable domain, completed using reference TRBV7-3 and TRBJ2-5, is GAGVSQTPSNKVTEKGKYVELRCDPISGHTALYWYRQSLGQGPEFLIYFQGTGAADDSGLPNDRFFAVRPEGSVSTLKIQRTERGDSAVYLCASSSGGRETQYFGPGTRLLVL.

This clone was recorded once. The chain couples TRBV19 to TRBJ2-3, with TRBD1 matching 9 bases. J was trimmed by 7 bases and V by 3 bases; bases with no gene match: 11. In germline, CDR1 is LNHDA, CDR2 SQIVND (reference sequence). The CDR3 is 16 amino acids. The CDR3 region is CASSMVGTGQGNTQYF. DNA of the CDR3: TGTGCCAGTAGTATGGTAGGGACAGGGCAAGGGAATACGCAGTATTTT.

Only one count was recorded for this clone. This chain joins TRBV4-1 and TRBJ2-5, with unresolved D. Per the germline V gene, CDR1 is MGHRA and CDR2 is YSYEKL. This CDR3 region has 14 residues. V was pared by 1 base and J by 5 bases, with 11 bases between. The chain's CDR3 is CASSQAFPGETQYF. CDR3 DNA: TGCGCCAGCAGCCAAGCCTTCCCCGGGGAGACCCAGTACTTC.

This chain joins TRBV4-3 and TRBJ2-1, with 10 bases matching TRBD2. CDR1 LGHNA and CDR2 YSLEER come from the germline V gene. This CDR3 spans 18 amino acids. Trimming took 1 base from V and 0 from J; bases not matched to a gene: 6. CDR3 nucleotide sequence: TGCGCCAGCAGCCAAGTATTAGCGGGGGGAAGCTCCTACAATGAGCAGTTCTTC. It is translated as CASSQVLAGGSSYNEQFF.